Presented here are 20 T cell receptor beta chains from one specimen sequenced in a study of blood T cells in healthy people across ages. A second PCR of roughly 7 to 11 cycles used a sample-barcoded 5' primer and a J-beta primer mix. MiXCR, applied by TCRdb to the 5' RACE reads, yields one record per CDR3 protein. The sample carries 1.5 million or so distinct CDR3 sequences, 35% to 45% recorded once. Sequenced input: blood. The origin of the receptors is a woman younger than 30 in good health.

The CDR3 loop is CASSPAGSKDFSYEQYF. CDR3 coding DNA: TGTGCCAGCTCACCTGCTGGGTCAAAAGACTTCTCCTACGAGCAGTACTTC. The chain recombines TRBV18 with TRBJ2-7; unclear D gene. The CDR3 contains 17 residues. With 3 bases removed from V and 0 bases from J, the gap between germline ends came to 18 bases. Germline V gene sequence: CDR1 KGHSH, CDR2 LQKENI.

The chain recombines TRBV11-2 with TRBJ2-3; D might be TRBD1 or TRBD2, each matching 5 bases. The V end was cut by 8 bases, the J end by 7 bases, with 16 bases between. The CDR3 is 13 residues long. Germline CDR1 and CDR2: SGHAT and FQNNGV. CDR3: CASRDVSKHTQYF. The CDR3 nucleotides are TGTGCCAGCCGGGACGTTAGCAAGCATACGCAGTATTTT.

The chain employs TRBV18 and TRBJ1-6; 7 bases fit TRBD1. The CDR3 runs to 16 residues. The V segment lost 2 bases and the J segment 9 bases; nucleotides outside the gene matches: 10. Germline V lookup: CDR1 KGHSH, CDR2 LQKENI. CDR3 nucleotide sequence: TGTGCCAGCTCACCATGGATCACAGGGGATCCTTCACCCCTCCACTTT. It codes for CASSPWITGDPSPLHF.

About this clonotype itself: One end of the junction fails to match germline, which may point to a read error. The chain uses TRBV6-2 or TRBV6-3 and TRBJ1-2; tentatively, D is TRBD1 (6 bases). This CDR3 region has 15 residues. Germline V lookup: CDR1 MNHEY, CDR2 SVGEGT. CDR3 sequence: CASNPQTAGGYGYIF. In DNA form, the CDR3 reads TGTGCCAGCAATCCTCAGACGGCCGGGGGCTATGGCTACATCTTC.

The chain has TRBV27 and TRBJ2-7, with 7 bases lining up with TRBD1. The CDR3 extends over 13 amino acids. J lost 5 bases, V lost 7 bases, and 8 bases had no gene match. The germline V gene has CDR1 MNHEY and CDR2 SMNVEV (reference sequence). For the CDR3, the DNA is TGTGCCAGCACCGCCGACAGGGACGACGAGCAGTACTTC. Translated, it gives CASTADRDDEQYF.

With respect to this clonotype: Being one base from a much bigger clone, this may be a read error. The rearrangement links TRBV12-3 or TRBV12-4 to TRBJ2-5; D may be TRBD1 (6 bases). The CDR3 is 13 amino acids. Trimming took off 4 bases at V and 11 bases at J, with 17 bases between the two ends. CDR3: CASSWDRDNEQYF. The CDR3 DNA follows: TGTGCCAGCAGTTGGGATAGGGACAATGAGCAGTACTTC.

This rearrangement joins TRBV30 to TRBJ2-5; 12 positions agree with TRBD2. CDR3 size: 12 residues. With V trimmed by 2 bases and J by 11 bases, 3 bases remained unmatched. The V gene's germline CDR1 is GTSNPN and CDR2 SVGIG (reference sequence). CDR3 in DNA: TGTGCCTGGAGTTCAGGACTAGCGGGGCAGTACTTC. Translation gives CAWSSGLAGQYF.

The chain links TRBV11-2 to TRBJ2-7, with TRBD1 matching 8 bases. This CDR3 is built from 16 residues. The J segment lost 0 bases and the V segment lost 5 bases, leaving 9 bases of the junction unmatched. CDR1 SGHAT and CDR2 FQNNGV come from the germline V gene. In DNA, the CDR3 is TGTGCCAGCAGCCCCTGGACAGGGCAAAGCTCCTACGAGCAGTACTTC. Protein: CASSPWTGQSSYEQYF.

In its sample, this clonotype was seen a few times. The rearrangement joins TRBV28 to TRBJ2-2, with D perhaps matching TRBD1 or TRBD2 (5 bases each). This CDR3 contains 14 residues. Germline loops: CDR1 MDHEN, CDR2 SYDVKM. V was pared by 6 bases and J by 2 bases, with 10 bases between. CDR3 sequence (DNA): TGTGCCAGCAGCCGGGGCTCAAACACCGGGGAGCTGTTTTTT. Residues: CASSRGSNTGELFF.

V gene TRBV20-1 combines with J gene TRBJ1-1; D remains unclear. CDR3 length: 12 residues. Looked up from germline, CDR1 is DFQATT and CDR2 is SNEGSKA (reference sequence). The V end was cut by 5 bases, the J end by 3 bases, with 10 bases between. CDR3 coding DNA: TGCAGTGCTGCGGGGAGAGACACTGAAGCTTTCTTT. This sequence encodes CSAAGRDTEAFF.

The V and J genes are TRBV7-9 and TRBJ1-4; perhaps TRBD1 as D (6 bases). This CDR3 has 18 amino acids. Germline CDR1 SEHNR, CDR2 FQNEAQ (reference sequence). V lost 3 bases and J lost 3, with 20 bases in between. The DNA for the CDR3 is TGTGCCAGCAGCTTCTCCTCACAGGGATGGGGCGCTAATGAAAAACTGTTTTTT. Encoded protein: CASSFSSQGWGANEKLFF.

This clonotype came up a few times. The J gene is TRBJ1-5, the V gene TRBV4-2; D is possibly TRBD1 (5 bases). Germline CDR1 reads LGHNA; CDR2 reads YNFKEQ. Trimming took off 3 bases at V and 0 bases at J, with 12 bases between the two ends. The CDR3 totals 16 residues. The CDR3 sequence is CASSQDSGTSNQPQHF. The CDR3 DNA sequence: TGTGCCAGCAGCCAGGACTCGGGGACTAGCAATCAGCCCCAGCATTTT.

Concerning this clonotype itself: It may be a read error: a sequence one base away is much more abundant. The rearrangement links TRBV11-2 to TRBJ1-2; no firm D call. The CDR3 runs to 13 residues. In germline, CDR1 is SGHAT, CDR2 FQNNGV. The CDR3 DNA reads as TGTACCAGCAGCCCGTTTTTGGGAGATGGCTACACCTTC. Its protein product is CTSSPFLGDGYTF.

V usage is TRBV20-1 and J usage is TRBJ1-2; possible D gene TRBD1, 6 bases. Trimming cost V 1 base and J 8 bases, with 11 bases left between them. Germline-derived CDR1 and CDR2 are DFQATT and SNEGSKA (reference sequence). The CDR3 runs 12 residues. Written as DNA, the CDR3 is TGCAGTGCTAGAGGGACAGACTTAGGCTACACCTTC. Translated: CSARGTDLGYTF.

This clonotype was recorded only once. The CDR3 region is CASSQDAHSSGNTIYF. CDR3 in DNA: TGCGCCAGCAGCCAAGATGCACATAGCTCTGGAAACACCATATATTTT. This chain uses TRBV4-3 with TRBJ1-3; unclear D gene. The CDR3 runs 16 residues. With 0 bases removed from V and 0 bases from J, the gap between germline ends came to 9 bases. Germline values: CDR1 LGHNA, CDR2 YSLEER.

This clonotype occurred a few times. CDR3 loop: CASSHRGGIDTQYF. In DNA form, the CDR3 reads TGTGCCAGCAGCCACAGGGGAGGGATAGATACGCAGTATTTT. The genes are TRBV3-1 and TRBJ2-3, with a possible D match to TRBD2 (7 bases). The length of the CDR3 is 14 residues. The V end was cut by 3 bases, the J end by 5 bases, with 12 bases between. The germline gives CDR1 LGHDT, CDR2 YNNKEL (reference sequence).

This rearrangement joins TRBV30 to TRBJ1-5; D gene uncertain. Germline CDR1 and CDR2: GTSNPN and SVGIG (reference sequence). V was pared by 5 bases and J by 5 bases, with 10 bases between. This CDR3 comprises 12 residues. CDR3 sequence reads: CAWVRADQPQHF. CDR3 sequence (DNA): TGTGCCTGGGTCCGGGCAGATCAGCCCCAGCATTTT.

DNA of the CDR3: TGCAGTGCCCCTTATTCCGGGGCGGGGAACACTGAAGCTTTCTTT. Amino acid sequence: CSAPYSGAGNTEAFF. The V and J genes are TRBV20-1 and TRBJ1-1, with D tentatively TRBD1 (5 bases). The V gene's germline CDR1 is DFQATT and CDR2 SNEGSKA (reference sequence). V shed 6 bases and J shed 1 base, with 18 bases lying between them. The CDR3 length is 15 residues.

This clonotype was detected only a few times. CDR3 sequence reads: CASSYSGGRPNEKLFF. CDR3 nucleotides: TGTGCCAGCAGTTACTCGGGGGGAAGACCTAATGAAAAACTGTTTTTT. The chain is built from TRBV6-5 and TRBJ1-4; weak D call: TRBD1 (5 bases). Per germline, CDR1 MNHEY and CDR2 SVGAGI. The V end lost 0 bases, the J end lost 3 bases, and 11 bases lay between the germline ends. The CDR3 consists of 16 residues.

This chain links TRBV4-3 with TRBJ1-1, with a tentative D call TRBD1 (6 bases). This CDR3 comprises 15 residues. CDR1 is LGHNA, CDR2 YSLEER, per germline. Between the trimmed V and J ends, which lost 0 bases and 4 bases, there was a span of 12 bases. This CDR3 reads CASSQDRGGSTEAFF. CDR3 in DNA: TGCGCCAGCAGCCAAGATAGAGGGGGGAGCACTGAAGCTTTCTTT.